This passage covers 27 T cell receptor beta chains from one sample sequenced in a study of blood T cell repertoires in COVID-19. This table comes from immunoSEQ multiplex PCR, and its TCRdb copy is limited to in-frame clones, with some not included. Altogether 300,000 to 400,000 clones are present, 89% being singletons, with the ten largest covering approximately 3%. The sequencing sample was made of peripheral blood. The receptors were gathered from a woman between 25 and 40 years old with COVID-19, enrolled during active disease.

The rearrangement joins TRBV28 to TRBJ2-5; D is possibly TRBD2 (6 bases). V shed 6 bases and J shed 5 bases, with 16 bases lying between them. The CDR3 has 14 residues. Germline V CDR1 and CDR2: MDHEN, SYDVKM. The CDR3 DNA follows: TGTGCCAGCAGGGCTCCGTGGGGGAGGGAGACCCAGTACTTC. This codes for CASRAPWGRETQYF.

The rearrangement links TRBV6-6 to TRBJ1-5; D remains ambiguous. Germline values: CDR1 MNHNY, CDR2 SVGAGI (reference sequence). Between the trimmed V and J ends, which lost 3 bases and 9 bases, there was a span of 15 bases. The CDR3 runs 14 residues. In DNA, the CDR3 is TGTGCCAGCAGTTATCCGAACACACCTCGGCCCCAGCATTTT. Translating it yields CASSYPNTPRPQHF.

The chain links TRBV6-5 to TRBJ1-2; the match to TRBD1 covers 10 bases. The V and J ends lost 2 bases and 4 bases, in that order; junction bases with no gene match: 1. Germline V CDR1 and CDR2: MNHEY, SVGAGI. The CDR3 has 14 amino acids. The chain's CDR3 is CASSYGTGAYGYTF. CDR3 DNA sequence: TGTGCCAGCAGTTACGGGACAGGGGCCTATGGCTACACCTTC.

The CDR3 nucleotides are TGTGCCAGCAGTAGCGGGTCCGGGGATACGCAGTATTTT. It yields the protein CASSSGSGDTQYF. The chain joins TRBV6-2 or TRBV6-3 to TRBJ2-3, with D possibly TRBD2 on 6 matching bases. The V gene's germline CDR1 is MNHEY and CDR2 SVGEGT. V was pared by 5 bases and J by 6 bases, with 12 bases between. The CDR3 is made up of 13 amino acids.

The genes are TRBV11-2 and TRBJ2-1; D possibly corresponds to TRBD2 (5 bases). V lost 6 bases to trimming and J lost 9 bases, with 12 bases between them. This CDR3 spans 12 amino acids. Germline V lookup: CDR1 SGHAT, CDR2 FQNNGV. In DNA form, the CDR3 reads TGTGCCAGCAGACAAACTAGTCTTGAGCAGTTCTTC. Amino acid sequence: CASRQTSLEQFF.

This clone was observed a single time. The chain is built from TRBV5-1 and TRBJ1-2; D may be TRBD1 (5 bases). The germline V gene has CDR1 SGHRS and CDR2 YFSETQ. Trimming removed 1 base from V and 0 bases from J, with 13 bases in between. The CDR3 runs to 16 residues. This CDR3 reads CASSLSGEGANYGYTF. The CDR3, as DNA: TGCGCCAGCAGCTTGTCTGGTGAAGGGGCTAACTATGGCTACACCTTC.

This chain uses TRBV9 with TRBJ2-2, with TRBD2 matching 7 bases. The CDR3 has 15 residues. With 4 bases clipped from V and 8 bases from J, the junction kept 11 bases outside the gene matches. From germline, CDR1 is SGDLS and CDR2 YYNGEE. The CDR3, as DNA: TGTGCCAGCAGCACGCGGACTAGTCAATATGGGGAGCTGTTTTTT. Protein product: CASSTRTSQYGELFF.

The rearrangement links TRBV7-9 to TRBJ1-1, with 8 bases identical to TRBD1. The CDR3 runs 15 residues. Germline V gives CDR1 SEHNR, CDR2 FQNEAQ (reference sequence). With V trimmed by 5 bases and J by 1 base, 6 bases remained unmatched. The CDR3 loop is CASSHGQGENTEAFF. The CDR3 DNA follows: TGTGCCAGCAGCCACGGACAGGGCGAGAACACTGAAGCTTTCTTT.

The rearrangement joins TRBV6-5 to TRBJ2-3; TRBD2 is a possible D gene (6 bases). CDR3 size: 15 residues. V gave up 6 bases and J gave up 3 bases, with 16 bases separating them. Germline V gene data show CDR1 as MNHEY and CDR2 as SVGAGI. CDR3: CASRAGLGGTDTQYF. DNA of the CDR3: TGTGCCAGCAGGGCGGGACTGGGAGGTACAGATACGCAGTATTTT.

V is TRBV9 and J is TRBJ2-1, with TRBD1 matching 8 bases. This CDR3 contains 16 residues. Trimming took 4 bases from V and 13 from J; bases not matched to a gene: 19. CDR1 is SGDLS and CDR2 is YYNGEE in the germline V gene. The CDR3 nucleotides are TGTGCCAGCAGCCCTAGGGGGCAGGGGGCTTGGGGTTCCCAGTTCTTC. This sequence encodes CASSPRGQGAWGSQFF.

CDR3 coding DNA: TGTGCCAGTCTTCGAGGACAGAATTACACCTTC. Its protein is CASLRGQNYTF. J is TRBJ1-2 and V is TRBV5-8; a weak D match, TRBD1 (6 bases). V lost 8 bases and J lost 11, with 16 bases in between. From germline, CDR1 is SGHTS and CDR2 YDEGEE. The CDR3 runs to 11 residues.

This chain connects TRBV7-9 to TRBJ1-2, with D maybe TRBD1 (5 bases). The germline V and J ends were trimmed by 5 bases and 5 bases, with 24 bases remaining between them. The CDR3 is made up of 17 amino acids. Germline CDR1 SEHNR, CDR2 FQNEAQ (reference sequence). CDR3 residues: CASSPTHAGRLGYGYTF. The CDR3 coding sequence is TGTGCCAGCAGCCCTACCCATGCAGGGAGGCTAGGGTATGGCTACACCTTC. The complete variable domain, with remaining parts taken from reference TRBV7-9 and TRBJ1-2, reads DTGVSQNPRHKITKRGQNVTFRCDPISEHNRLYWYRQTLGQGPEFLTYFQNEAQLEKSRLLSDRFSAERPKGSFSTLEIQRTEQGDSAMYLCASSPTHAGRLGYGYTFGSGTRLTVV.

CDR3 residues: CASSRELAGGGDTQYF. The CDR3 nucleotides are TGTGCCAGCAGCCGCGAGCTAGCGGGAGGGGGGGATACGCAGTATTTT. V usage is TRBV2 and J usage is TRBJ2-3, with TRBD2 matching over 12 bases. CDR1 and CDR2 (germline): SNHLY, FYNNEI. Trimming cost V 6 bases and J 6 bases; bases outside gene matches: 10. The CDR3 is 16 residues long.

This chain links TRBV28 with TRBJ2-2; 10 bases agree with TRBD1. Germline loops: CDR1 MDHEN, CDR2 SYDVKM. Unmatched junction bases numbered 1, after V lost 11 bases and J lost 4 bases. This CDR3 spans 12 amino acids. CDR3: CAGQGGTGELFF. The CDR3 DNA reads TGTGCCGGACAGGGGGGCACCGGGGAGCTGTTTTTT.

This sequence joins TRBV20-1 and TRBJ1-2; D not resolved. The CDR3 is made up of 9 amino acids. Germline CDR1 reads DFQATT; CDR2 reads SNEGSKA (reference sequence). Trimming cost V 7 bases and J 4 bases, with 4 bases left between them. The CDR3 DNA follows: TGCAGTGTGGCCTATGGCTACACCTTC. Its translation is CSVAYGYTF.

The V and J genes are TRBV2 and TRBJ2-2; 8 nucleotides match TRBD1. In germline, CDR1 is SNHLY, CDR2 FYNNEI. The J segment lost 0 bases and the V segment lost 6 bases, leaving 9 bases of the junction unmatched. The CDR3 covers 17 residues. CDR3 residues: CASSHDRGKPNTGELFF. The CDR3 nucleotides are TGTGCCAGCAGCCACGACAGGGGCAAACCGAACACCGGGGAGCTGTTTTTT.

V and J are TRBV28 and TRBJ1-2, with 7 bases matching TRBD1. V trimming: 5 bases; J trimming: 7 bases; junction bases outside the gene matches: 13. The CDR3 consists of 15 residues. The germline CDR1 and CDR2 sequences are MDHEN and SYDVKM. Written as DNA, the CDR3 is TGTGCCAGCAGTCAACAGGGGAGGACGATTGGTGGCTACACCTTC. Translation gives CASSQQGRTIGGYTF.

This chain connects TRBV5-8 to TRBJ2-1; 9 bases match TRBD2. Per germline, CDR1 SGHTS and CDR2 YDEGEE. V trimming: 1 base; J trimming: 6 bases; junction bases outside the gene matches: 2. The CDR3 length is 14 residues. CDR3 sequence: CASSLWREGNEQFF. CDR3 sequence (DNA): TGTGCCAGCAGCTTGTGGCGGGAGGGCAATGAGCAGTTCTTC. Looking up the rest from reference TRBV5-8 and TRBJ2-1 gives the full variable domain: EAGVTQSPTHLIKTRGQQATLRCSPISGHTSVYWYQQALGLGLQFLLWYDEGEERNRGNFPPRFSGRQFPNYSSELNVNALELEDSALYLCASSLWREGNEQFFGPGTRLTVL.

The J gene is TRBJ2-5, the V gene TRBV13; TRBD2 agrees at 8 bases. CDR1 and CDR2 (germline): PRHDT, FYEKMQ (reference sequence). With 0 bases clipped from V and 3 bases from J, the junction kept 0 bases outside the gene matches. The CDR3 runs to 14 residues. The CDR3 nucleotides are TGTGCCAGCAGCTTAGGACTAGCGGAAGAGACCCAGTACTTC. Its translation: CASSLGLAEETQYF.

This clone was seen only a few times. The chain recombines TRBV7-2 with TRBJ2-5; 7 nucleotides match TRBD2. V dropped 6 bases and J dropped 0; count of bases not matched to a gene: 13. CDR3 length: 17 residues. The germline gives CDR1 SGHTA, CDR2 FQGNSA. As DNA, the CDR3 is TGTGCCAGCAGTGAGTCTTCTCTAGCGGCGTACCAAGAGACCCAGTACTTC. Translated: CASSESSLAAYQETQYF.

The genes are TRBV27 and TRBJ1-4; D gene uncertain. The CDR3 is 14 amino acids. The V gene lost 10 bases and the J gene lost 8 bases, with 20 bases spanning the gap. Per germline, CDR1 MNHEY and CDR2 SMNVEV (reference sequence). CDR3 in DNA: TGTGCCACCTCCCGGGGTTCGAAAGGCGAAAAACTGTTTTTT. It translates to CATSRGSKGEKLFF.

The chain uses TRBV3-1 (or the pseudogene TRBV3-2) and TRBJ2-3; the match to TRBD2 covers 7 bases. Trimming took 4 bases from V and 7 from J; bases not matched to a gene: 11. Germline V gives CDR1 LGHDT, CDR2 YNNKEL (reference sequence). The CDR3 consists of 15 residues. In DNA, the CDR3 is TGTGCCAGCAGCCTCTTCGGGGGGTCCACTCATACGCAGTATTTT. The encoded protein is CASSLFGGSTHTQYF.

As DNA, the CDR3 is TGTGCCAGCAGCCTGGGACTAGCGGGAGGGCCGGAGACCCAGTACTTC. It specifies CASSLGLAGGPETQYF. The chain combines TRBV11-2 with TRBJ2-5, with 16 bases identical to TRBD2. CDR1 is SGHAT, CDR2 FQNNGV, per germline. J was trimmed by 5 bases and V by 5 bases; bases with no gene match: 5. The CDR3 is 16 amino acids.

A word on this clone: Other DNA sequences in this specimen translate into the identical CDR3. The CDR3 nucleotides are TGTGCCAGCAGAGACAGACAGACGGGCTACACCTTC. Protein product: CASRDRQTGYTF. The chain is built from TRBV2 and TRBJ1-2, with D tentatively TRBD1 (5 bases). There are 12 residues in the CDR3. Deletions cut 6 bases from V and 8 bases from J, with 13 bases between. Germline assignment: CDR1 SNHLY and CDR2 FYNNEI.

As regards this clone: A far larger clone differs by one base, so this is likely a read error. The V gene is TRBV28, the J gene TRBJ1-5; TRBD1 is a possible D gene (6 bases). V was trimmed by 3 bases and J by 7 bases, leaving 7 bases between them. The germline gives CDR1 MDHEN, CDR2 SYDVKM. The CDR3 runs to 12 residues. Here the CDR3 DNA reads TGTGCCAGCAGTTTCAGGGGACAGCCCCAGCATTTT. This codes for CASSFRGQPQHF. Based on the CDR3 plus reference TRBV28 and TRBJ1-5, the full variable domain is DVKVTQSSRYLVKRTGEKVFLECVQDMDHENMFWYRQDPGLGLRLIYFSYDVKMKEKGDIPEGYSVSREKKERFSLILESASTNQTSMYLCASSFRGQPQHFGDGTRLSIL.

V gene TRBV24-1 combines with J gene TRBJ1-2, with TRBD1 matching over 11 bases. J was trimmed by 8 bases and V by 12 bases; bases with no gene match: 10. Germline CDR1 is KGHDR and CDR2 is SFDVKD. The CDR3 extends over 13 amino acids. The CDR3 nucleotides read TGTGCCGCTTCGGACAGGGGGCAGGGGGGCTACACCTTC. Amino acid sequence: CAASDRGQGGYTF.

This rearrangement joins TRBV12-5 to TRBJ2-4; TRBD2 might be the D (6 bases). CDR1 and CDR2 (germline): LGHNT, FRNRAP. The V and J ends lost 4 bases and 4 bases respectively, with 14 bases between them. This CDR3 comprises 15 residues. The chain's CDR3 is CASGSAGPGKNIQYF. DNA of the CDR3: TGTGCTAGTGGTTCCGCGGGACCGGGGAAAAACATTCAGTACTTC.